This TCR beta chain originates from a study of CD8+ T cells in alopecia areata. General study points: Clonality was higher in lesional than normal scalp, especially in alopecia totalis/universalis. While patients received tofacitinib, many expanded lesional clones remained present in scalp and blood.

Per the germline V gene, CDR1 is SQVTM and CDR2 is ANQGSEA. Trimming removed 4 bases at V and 5 bases at J, with 7 bases between. This CDR3 comprises 11 residues. Regarding this clone: The antigen remains unidentified.

Reverse transcription of extracted RNA yielded cDNA, which provided the sequencing template. Sequencing was performed with immunoSEQ multiplex PCR; in TCRdb, only in-frame clones are kept and a portion is missing. The table includes about 190,000 clones, over 55% detected once. Treatment specified: oral pan-JAK inhibitor, 5-10 mg twice daily. Individuals with alopecia areata gave both lesional scalp punch biopsies and peripheral blood for collection. The sequences come from CD4+ T cells sorted from blood, collected at week 24, from a patient treated with tofacitinib. The V gene is TRBV29-1, the J gene TRBJ2-3; D not certain. The origin of this receptor is a human donor with alopecia areata. This CDR3 reads CSVVTGDTQYF. Here the CDR3 DNA reads TGCAGCGTTGTAACGGGAGATACGCAGTATTTT.